The next 9 T cell receptor beta chains were all read from a single sample in a study of T-cell memory formation after mild COVID-19. Each CDR3 protein gets one entry after TCRdb re-called the 5' RACE reads with MiXCR. This sample has 430,000 or so distinct CDR3 sequences, with around 27% found just once. The sequenced material came from PBMCs or a T cell subset sorted from them (not recorded which). The receptors come from an adult woman who had mild COVID-19 (a few samples of this study predate the infection). Cell type and time point are not known.

This clonotype has at least ten counts. V is TRBV12-3 or TRBV12-4 and J is TRBJ2-1, with D perhaps assigned TRBD1 or TRBD2 (6 bases each). The CDR3 is 16 amino acids. V was shortened by 7 bases and J by 10 bases, with 26 bases between the two germline ends. CDR3 coding DNA: TGTGCCAGCACCAAGGGGGTGGGGGGAGCGCTAGCGGAGCAGTTCTTC. It translates to CASTKGVGGALAEQFF.

The sample holds a few counts of this clonotype. This rearrangement joins TRBV7-2 to TRBJ2-5, with 7 bases fitting TRBD2. The CDR3 runs to 15 residues. Per the germline V gene, CDR1 is SGHTA and CDR2 is FQGNSA. V dropped 1 base and J dropped 10; count of bases not matched to a gene: 12. The CDR3 coding sequence is TGTGCCAGCAGCTTAGATCTAGTAGGACTAGTGGGCCAGTACTTC. The encoded protein is CASSLDLVGLVGQYF.

This clonotype has a handful of counts. The chain employs TRBV5-1 and TRBJ2-1; D gene uncertain. Germline V lookup: CDR1 SGHRS, CDR2 YFSETQ. The CDR3 spans 13 residues. V was cut by 4 bases and J by 10 bases, with 15 bases left in between. This CDR3 reads CASSTLKDAEQFF. The CDR3 bases are TGCGCCAGCAGCACCCTGAAGGATGCCGAGCAGTTCTTC.

The chain has TRBV4-1 and TRBJ2-1, with D perhaps being TRBD1 or TRBD2 (6 bases each). The germline V and J ends were trimmed by 0 bases and 3 bases, with 18 bases remaining between them. The CDR3 runs 18 residues. Germline V lookup: CDR1 MGHRA, CDR2 YSYEKL. CDR3 sequence: CASSQDPPLGGLYNEQFF. In DNA, the CDR3 is TGCGCCAGCAGCCAAGACCCTCCCCTAGGGGGGCTCTACAATGAGCAGTTCTTC.

The chain carries TRBV7-6 and TRBJ2-3; D is unresolved. CDR1 and CDR2 from the germline V gene are SGHVS and FNYEAQ. This CDR3 is built from 14 residues. V gave up 0 bases and J gave up 8 bases, with 12 bases separating them. In nucleotides, the CDR3 is TGTGCCAGCAGCTTAGCGGTAGGCCTCGTTACGCAGTATTTT. It yields the protein CASSLAVGLVTQYF.

V is TRBV6-5 and J is TRBJ2-7; 8 bases align to TRBD1. The CDR3 runs 12 residues. Trimming removed 6 bases from V and 4 bases from J; junction bases left unmatched: 2. In germline, CDR1 is MNHEY, CDR2 SVGAGI. In DNA, the CDR3 is TGTGCCAGCAGAAGGACAGGGTACGAGCAGTACTTC. This sequence encodes CASRRTGYEQYF.

This clonotype was observed a few times. The V and J genes are TRBV5-4 and TRBJ2-5; 9 bases are a match to TRBD1. The V segment lost 2 bases and the J segment 2 bases; nucleotides outside the gene matches: 4. Germline CDR1 is SGHNT and CDR2 is YYREEE (reference sequence). This CDR3 region has 15 residues. The CDR3 region has the DNA TGTGCCAGCAGCTTCCGGGACAGGGCACAAGAGACCCAGTACTTC. Encoded protein: CASSFRDRAQETQYF.

The table lists this clonotype with many counts. The chain uses TRBV29-1 and TRBJ2-3; D remains ambiguous. The V and J ends lost 3 bases and 1 base respectively, with 5 bases between them. The CDR3 length is 12 residues. Germline V gene data show CDR1 as SQVTM and CDR2 as ANQGSEA. The chain's CDR3 is CSVDGGTDTQYF. CDR3 DNA: TGCAGCGTTGATGGTGGCACAGATACGCAGTATTTT.

The rearrangement joins TRBV5-4 to TRBJ2-1; perhaps D is TRBD1 or TRBD2 (6 bases each). This CDR3 comprises 15 residues. The V gene lost 2 bases and the J gene lost 3 bases, with 12 bases spanning the gap. Germline CDR1 SGHNT, CDR2 YYREEE (reference sequence). The CDR3 DNA sequence: TGTGCCAGCAGCTTAGGGGGGCCGGACTACAATGAGCAGTTCTTC. Encoded protein: CASSLGGPDYNEQFF. Filled out from reference TRBV5-4 and TRBJ2-1, the complete variable domain reads ETGVTQSPTHLIKTRGQQVTLRCSSQSGHNTVSWYQQALGQGPQFIFQYYREEENGRGNFPPRFSGLQFPNYSSELNVNALELDDSALYLCASSLGGPDYNEQFFGPGTRLTVL.